Following are 15 T cell receptor beta chains from one sample sequenced in a study of T cell clonality in common variable immunodeficiency. The study's findings and limits: Common variable immunodeficiency TCR beta sequences reportedly had fewer deletions and N-nucleotide insertions.

TCRdb's copy holds only in-frame clones and misses some; the assay was immunoSEQ multiplex PCR. This sample comprises 25,000 or so clones, none seen once only. No antigen has been assigned to these receptors. The sample was peripheral blood mononuclear cells. These receptors were obtained from a human donor with common variable immunodeficiency.

This clone was observed a handful of times. The DNA ends 3 residues before the CDR3 does, and the rest of the CDR3 is filled in from the germline J gene. This chain connects TRBV7-9 to TRBJ2-7; TRBD1 matches at 7 bases. Unmatched junction bases numbered 14, after V lost 7 bases and J lost 5 bases. CDR1 is SEHNR, CDR2 FQNEAQ, per germline (reference sequence). This CDR3 is built from 15 residues. CDR3 in amino acids: CASTPHRQGRNEQYF. Incomplete CDR3 DNA: TGTGCCAGCACGCCACATCGACAGGGTAGGAACGAG.

This clone was seen at least ten times. The read is 3 residues too short to cover the CDR3 end, so that end is filled in from the germline J gene. V usage is TRBV2 and J usage is TRBJ2-7; 9 bases line up with TRBD2. The V gene's germline CDR1 is SNHLY and CDR2 FYNNEI. This CDR3 is built from 17 residues. V was clipped by 0 bases and J by 2 bases; unmatched bases: 8. The CDR3 loop is CASSEARGGGEPYEQYF. CDR3 bases read: TGTGCCAGCAGTGAAGCGCGAGGCGGGGGGGAACCCTACGAG.

In this sample, this clone turned up many times. Coverage ceases 3 residues before the CDR3 finishes, and the germline J gene fills in the end. The same CDR3 is also encoded by other DNA sequences in this sample. This chain connects TRBV12-3 or TRBV12-4 to TRBJ2-5, with 16 positions matching TRBD2. The trim removed 8 bases at V and 5 bases at J, leaving 5 bases unmatched. This CDR3 spans 15 amino acids. CDR3 in amino acids: CASGTSGGAGETQYF. The part of the CDR3 DNA that was read is TGTGCCAGCGGGACTAGCGGGGGGGCGGGGGAGACC.

This clone has a count of ten or more. With the read ending 3 residues before the CDR3 end, the germline J gene is used to fill in that end. The chain employs TRBV7-3 and TRBJ2-7; 8 bases are a match to TRBD2. Trimming removed 3 bases from V and 2 bases from J; junction bases left unmatched: 3. Looked up from germline, CDR1 is SGHTA and CDR2 is FQGTGA. CDR3 length: 14 amino acids. CDR3 sequence reads: CASSLGAGAYEQYF. The sequenced part of the CDR3 DNA is TGTGCCAGCAGCTTGGGAGCGGGGGCCTACGAG.

This clone came up many times. The CDR3 end is not reached by the read, which stops 3 residues before it; the germline J gene fills it in. The chain has TRBV19 and TRBJ2-1, with TRBD1 matching over 10 bases. The CDR3 totals 15 residues. Per germline, CDR1 LNHDA and CDR2 SQIVND (reference sequence). The J segment lost 8 bases and the V segment lost 5 bases, leaving 9 bases of the junction unmatched. The DNA read from the CDR3 is TGTGCCAGTAGTCCCGGGACAGGGGCTACATATGAG. Translating gives CASSPGTGATYE. The whole CDR3 protein reads CASSPGTGATYEQFF.

This clone appeared many times. The CDR3 goes on 3 residues after the read ends, and that part is filled in from the germline J gene. The rearrangement links TRBV29-1 to TRBJ2-7; D possibly corresponds to TRBD1 (5 bases). The V gene's germline CDR1 is SQVTM and CDR2 ANQGSEA. The germline V and J ends were trimmed by 4 bases and 5 bases, with 18 bases remaining between them. The CDR3 length is 14 residues. CDR3 protein: CSVGGPTVPDEQYF. Partial CDR3 DNA: TGCAGCGTTGGGGGCCCGACGGTTCCCGACGAG.

This clone has only a few counts. The CDR3 is cut off 3 residues early in the read; its end comes from the germline J gene. This chain uses TRBV20-1 with TRBJ2-1, with D possibly TRBD1 on 5 matching bases. Trimming left V 3 bases short and J 6 bases short, with 9 bases between. The CDR3 is 12 amino acids. CDR1 and CDR2 (germline): DFQATT, SNEGSKA (reference sequence). CDR3 DNA, as far as it was read: TGCAGTGCTAGCGCAGGGTTCAATGAG. It codes for CSASAGFNE. The whole CDR3 reads CSASAGFNEQFF.

This clone was picked up a small number of times. The read gets to within 3 residues of the CDR3 end, and the germline J gene fills in the rest. The chain combines TRBV7-8 with TRBJ1-5; the match to TRBD1 covers 8 bases. Germline V gene sequence: CDR1 SGHVS, CDR2 FQNEAQ. V shed 5 bases, J shed 2 bases, and the junction held 5 bases outside the gene matches. The CDR3 totals 15 residues. The sequenced CDR3 bases are TGTGCCAGCAGCACCCAGGGACAGGGCAATCAGCCC. Translating gives CASSTQGQGNQP. The entire CDR3 sequence reads CASSTQGQGNQPQHF.

In this sample, this clone turned up many times. The sequenced CDR3 bases are TGTGCCAGCAGCCAAGGGGCGGGCTTGAATTCACCC. Its translation is CASSQGAGLNSP. The complete CDR3 sequence is CASSQGAGLNSPLHF. The chain has TRBV14 and TRBJ1-6, with unresolved D. The CDR3 goes on 3 residues after the read ends, and that part is filled in from the germline J gene. The V and J ends lost 1 base and 7 bases respectively, with 11 bases between them. This CDR3 region has 15 residues. The germline V gene has CDR1 SGHDN and CDR2 FVKESK.

About this clone: The CDR3 end is not reached by the read, which stops 3 residues before it; the germline J gene fills it in. The chain has TRBV6-1 and TRBJ1-5; TRBD1 might be the D (5 bases). Deletions cut 2 bases from V and 3 bases from J, with 8 bases between. This CDR3 is built from 14 residues. Germline V CDR1 and CDR2: MNHNS, SASEGT. Here the CDR3 reads CASSERQSNQPQHF. The part of the CDR3 DNA that was read is TGTGCCAGCAGTGAACGACAGTCCAATCAGCCC.

On this clone itself: The sequence runs out 3 residues before the end of the CDR3; the remainder is reconstructed from the germline J gene. The J gene is TRBJ2-5, the V gene TRBV18; D might be TRBD2 (5 bases). Trimming shortened V by 1 base and J by 1 base, and 7 bases separated the two germline ends. The CDR3 has 14 amino acids. From germline, CDR1 is KGHSH and CDR2 LQKENI. The CDR3 DNA, read in part, is TGTGCCAGCTCACCACTAGCGACCCAAGAGACC. Residues: CASSPLATQET. The CDR3 in its entirety is CASSPLATQETQYF.

A remark on this clone: The CDR3 goes on 3 residues after the read ends, and that part is filled in from the germline J gene. The rearrangement joins TRBV18 to TRBJ1-3; 7 nucleotides align to TRBD1. CDR3 length: 15 amino acids. Germline values: CDR1 KGHSH, CDR2 LQKENI. With V trimmed by 6 bases and J by 0 bases, 5 bases remained unmatched. The covered CDR3 bases are TGTGCCAGCTCGGCTGGGACAGACTCTGGAAACACC. Amino acid sequence: CASSAGTDSGNT. The complete CDR3 sequence is CASSAGTDSGNTIYF.

In its sample, this clone was seen many times. The read ends 3 residues shy of where the CDR3 ends; the end is completed using the germline J gene. The chain employs TRBV20-1 and TRBJ1-2; 9 nucleotides line up with TRBD1. There are 14 residues in the CDR3. Germline V gene sequence: CDR1 DFQATT, CDR2 SNEGSKA (reference sequence). Trimming at V came to 6 bases and at J to 4 bases, leaving 9 bases not matched to a gene. The CDR3: CSAEDRGPFYGYTF. The covered CDR3 bases are TGCAGTGCAGAGGACAGGGGACCCTTCTATGGC.

This clone was recorded a few times. Read sequence stops 3 residues before the CDR3 end, and the germline J gene provides the missing end. This chain uses TRBV7-9 with TRBJ2-5, with D tentatively TRBD1 (5 bases). The germline V gene encodes CDR1 SEHNR and CDR2 FQNEAQ (reference sequence). The length of the CDR3 is 15 residues. V lost 1 base to trimming and J lost 2 bases, with 11 bases between them. Incomplete CDR3 DNA: TGTGCCAGCAGCTTAGGAGCACAGGAGCAAGAGACC. Its translation: CASSLGAQEQET. The CDR3 as a whole reads CASSLGAQEQETQYF.

There are many counts of this clone. CDR3 protein: CASSIVGSPRGEQYF. CDR3 DNA, as far as it was read: TGTGCCAGTAGTATTGTCGGGTCCCCTCGAGGCGAG. The chain carries TRBV19 and TRBJ2-7; D unclear. From the germline J gene comes the end of the CDR3, since the read stops 3 residues before it. Trimming removed 3 bases from V and 6 bases from J, with 18 bases in between. The CDR3 totals 15 residues. Germline V gene lookup returns CDR1 LNHDA and CDR2 SQIVND (reference sequence).